This passage covers 5 T cell receptor beta chains from one sample sequenced in a study of blood T cell repertoires in COVID-19. Assay: immunoSEQ multiplex PCR; the TCRdb copy retains only in-frame clones and omits some. This table holds fewer than 90,000 clones, less than 85% found once. Sequencing was done on a sample of peripheral blood. Every receptor here comes from a woman of 80 years or more with acute or convalescent COVID-19.

The chain employs TRBV5-5 and TRBJ1-1; TRBD1 agrees at 7 bases. The trim removed 1 base at V and 0 bases at J, leaving 6 bases unmatched. CDR3 length: 16 amino acids. Germline assignment: CDR1 SGHKS and CDR2 YYEKEE (reference sequence). CDR3 nucleotides: TGTGCCAGCAGCTTGAGGGTGGGACAGATGAACACTGAAGCTTTCTTT. Protein product: CASSLRVGQMNTEAFF.

The rearrangement uses TRBV2 and TRBJ2-3; TRBD2 matches at 7 bases. Per the germline V gene, CDR1 is SNHLY and CDR2 is FYNNEI. Trimming took 0 bases from V and 4 from J; bases not matched to a gene: 7. This CDR3 comprises 16 residues. The CDR3 loop reads CASSEALSAGADTQYF. The CDR3, as DNA: TGTGCCAGCAGTGAAGCGCTTAGTGCGGGAGCAGATACGCAGTATTTT.

This chain connects TRBV18 to TRBJ2-7; no clear D gene. This CDR3 has 14 amino acids. With 0 bases removed from V and 1 base from J, the gap between germline ends came to 7 bases. Germline CDR1 reads KGHSH; CDR2 reads LQKENI. The CDR3 DNA reads TGTGCCAGCTCACCACCGACCAGGTCCTACGAGCAGTACTTC. It encodes CASSPPTRSYEQYF.

The chain links TRBV11-2 to TRBJ2-1, with TRBD2 identical over 7 bases. The V and J ends lost 4 bases and 7 bases, in that order; junction bases with no gene match: 10. The CDR3 is made up of 15 amino acids. From germline, CDR1 is SGHAT and CDR2 FQNNGV. In DNA, the CDR3 is TGTGCCAGCAGCTCCGCTGCGGGACTACGAAATGAGCAGTTCTTC. Translated: CASSSAAGLRNEQFF.

This sequence joins TRBV18 and TRBJ1-6; the D gene is possibly TRBD1 (6 bases). V lost 9 bases and J 6 bases, leaving 12 bases between the germline ends. Germline V gives CDR1 KGHSH, CDR2 LQKENI. The CDR3 loop spans 13 amino acids. Here the CDR3 reads CASRQGTNSPLHF. In DNA form, the CDR3 reads TGTGCCAGTCGTCAGGGGACTAATTCACCCCTCCACTTT. The variable domain in full, with the rest retrieved from reference TRBV18 and TRBJ1-6, is NAGVMQNPRHLVRRRGQEARLRCSPMKGHSHVYWYRQLPEEGLKFMVYLQKENIIDESGMPKERFSAEFPKEGPSILRIQQVVRGDSAAYFCASRQGTNSPLHFGNGTRLTVT.